A selection of T cell receptor beta chains follows, all from one sample in a study of T cells after yellow fever vaccination. TCRdb passed the 5' RACE reads through MiXCR, listing each CDR3 protein once. The sample lists 200,000 to 300,000 distinct CDR3 sequences, about an eighth occurring once. This specimen was CD4+ T cells sorted from PBMCs, taken 45 days after the yellow fever booster vaccination. These receptors were collected from a young man who received the YFV17D yellow fever vaccine. CDR3s leave out the opening cysteine and the closing phenylalanine or tryptophan. A D gene is named only where the DNA matches it firmly. Clone size is not always given. Where it is, it says once, few, many or a class for expanded clones.

SVRQREWYNEQF	TRBJ2-1	TRBV29-1	TRBD2	NA
SAFQGQGNTEAF	TRBJ1-1	TRBV20-1	TRBD1	few
ASLRGRGNTEAF	TRBJ1-1	TRBV7-9	TRBD1	few
SVRAGSRTDTQY	TRBJ2-3	TRBV29-1	NA	many
ASSLEREASRQY	TRBJ2-7	TRBV7-2	TRBD2	few
ASSPGLAASYEQY	TRBJ2-7	TRBV18	TRBD2	NA
ASSYSGLAGELF	TRBJ2-2	TRBV6-2/TRBV6-3	TRBD2	few
ASTPLGGDRDFPRSSNEQF	TRBJ2-1	TRBV5-1	NA	few
ASSQEGGNGAF	TRBJ1-1	TRBV4-3	NA	few
ASSGLAGGTSEQY	TRBJ2-7	TRBV10-2	TRBD2	few
ASSLFSGDEMGGYEQY	TRBJ2-7	TRBV27	NA	NA
ASKAIGTSGTGELF	TRBJ2-2	TRBV3-1	TRBD2	NA
ANQDSYEQY	TRBJ2-7	TRBV2	NA	few
ASSLRLAGGSGGNTQY	TRBJ2-3	TRBV5-5	TRBD2	NA
SARLSSAYEQY	TRBJ2-7	TRBV20-1	NA	few
ASCLSEKLF	TRBJ1-4	TRBV28	NA	NA
SAGGTGSGANVLT	TRBJ2-6	TRBV20-1	TRBD1	few
ASSFAAGQPQH	TRBJ1-5	TRBV7-2	NA	few
ASSPLVRNYGYT	TRBJ1-2	TRBV4-3	NA	NA
AWKGTGIYEQY	TRBJ2-7	TRBV30	TRBD1	few
ASSKDRVPTGELF	TRBJ2-2	TRBV6-1	TRBD1	NA
AISRSGGGHYGYT	TRBJ1-2	TRBV10-3	NA	NA
ASSLQGAEETQY	TRBJ2-5	TRBV7-2	TRBD1	few
ASSLDRGTYNEQF	TRBJ2-1	TRBV7-3	TRBD1	NA
ASIHPGTGQQF	TRBJ2-1	TRBV5-5	NA	few
AISEASGLPYNEQF	TRBJ2-1	TRBV10-3	TRBD2	few
ASSYPQRKSSGSLTDTQY	TRBJ2-3	TRBV6-2/TRBV6-3	TRBD2	many
ASALGGGGEKLF	TRBJ1-4	TRBV6-1	NA	NA
ARLQGGPLEAGACYEQY	TRBJ2-7	TRBV25-1	TRBD2	NA
ASSFGQNSYEQY	TRBJ2-7	TRBV27	NA	NA
ASSQTGMRTEAF	TRBJ1-1	TRBV3-1	NA	few
ASSQETGFEQY	TRBJ2-7	TRBV4-3	NA	NA
ASSWGQGSNTEAF	TRBJ1-1	TRBV5-5	TRBD1	few
ASSLRGGNIQY	TRBJ2-4	TRBV12-3/TRBV12-4	NA	NA
SASIPATGTSYNEQF	TRBJ2-1	TRBV20-1	TRBD2	NA
ASSSGTGGKNTEAF	TRBJ1-1	TRBV2	TRBD1	NA
ASSQEQLAGAYEQY	TRBJ2-7	TRBV4-3	TRBD2	many
ASSQSSGSKYNEQF	TRBJ2-1	TRBV3-1	TRBD2	NA
ASSYGAGLAYEQY	TRBJ2-7	TRBV6-5	NA	few
ASSLAGTGTSEQY	TRBJ2-7	TRBV5-1	TRBD1	NA
ASSRDWGTGELF	TRBJ2-2	TRBV7-2	NA	few
ASSLGLAGGTDTQY	TRBJ2-3	TRBV5-4	TRBD2	many
ASSRAVQNTGELF	TRBJ2-2	TRBV7-6	NA	many
ASSFEGQANSPLH	TRBJ1-6	TRBV5-1	TRBD1	few
ASSQGPSGIYEQY	TRBJ2-7	TRBV11-2	TRBD2	many
ASSFNGLNGYT	TRBJ1-2	TRBV7-2	NA	NA
AIKGQGIANYGYT	TRBJ1-2	TRBV10-3	TRBD1	many
ASTHMPDIRDSRRRNYNEQF	TRBJ2-1	TRBV3-1	TRBD1	few